The sequence of this T cell receptor (beta chain) was determined in a study of T cell responses to AZD1222 COVID-19 vaccine. With regard to this clone: The antigen is undetermined.

TCRdb's table, derived via immunoSEQ multiplex PCR, lists solely in-frame clones and lacks some. This repertoire shows approximately 150,000 clones, 85% to 90% found once; its top ten account for under 2%. Broader study findings: Just five to seven people given AZD1222 tested seropositive at baseline. White British ancestry dominated among donors, who included more females, and clonal diversity was possibly underestimated.

Germline V gene sequence: CDR1 SGHRS, CDR2 YFSETQ. The CDR3 covers 16 residues. The ends were cut back, 0 bases at V and 1 base at J, with 13 bases in the middle. The source was peripheral blood, collected 28 days after the second AZD1222 dose. The TCR comes from an adult who received the AZD1222 COVID-19 vaccine. This rearrangement joins TRBV5-1 to TRBJ1-2; weak D call: TRBD1 (6 bases). CDR3 in amino acids: CASSLGDTRSNYGYTF. The CDR3 bases are TGCGCCAGCAGCTTGGGGGACACCCGGAGTAACTATGGCTACACCTTC.